Presented here are 20 T cell receptor beta chains from one specimen sequenced in a study of shared clonotypes between healthy human individuals (dated by TCRdb to the early 2020s). The receptor library was made with the immunoSEQ multiplex PCR assay. The clones in this table, taken by TCRdb from immuneACCESS, are in-frame only. Not every clone is retained; where verified, under half of the shortfall comes from an unresolved V gene, and the cause of the rest is unknown. The sample table holds under 130,000 clones, of which 67% were seen once. The ten largest account for over 20% of the sample. Sequences were obtained from memory CD8+ T cells sorted from blood. The meaning of the sample's cell subset or site label: CD45RO+ cells pooled with CCR7-negative TemRA cells. These TCRs come from a young woman in good health.

The chain uses TRBV7-9 and TRBJ1-2; D possibly corresponds to TRBD1 (6 bases). The CDR3 contains 12 residues. V dropped 5 bases and J dropped 5 bases, with 9 bases sitting between them. Germline V lookup: CDR1 SEHNR, CDR2 FQNEAQ (reference sequence). The DNA of the CDR3 is TGTGCCAGCAGCCGACAGGATTATGGCTACACCTTC. Amino acids: CASSRQDYGYTF.

The rearrangement joins TRBV6-1 to TRBJ2-7; 11 nucleotides match TRBD2. This CDR3 region has 16 residues. Germline-derived CDR1 and CDR2 are MNHNS and SASEGT. The V gene end was trimmed by 6 bases and the J gene end by 2 bases; junction bases not matched to a gene: 9. CDR3: CASSESLAGGTYEQYF. Here the CDR3 DNA reads TGTGCCAGCAGCGAATCCCTAGCGGGAGGTACCTACGAGCAGTACTTC.

This clone was counted many times. Other DNA sequences in this sample translate to the same CDR3. The chain combines TRBV7-9 with TRBJ1-2, with 9 bases aligning to TRBD1. The CDR3 has 15 amino acids. Germline lookup yields CDR1 SEHNR and CDR2 FQNEAQ (reference sequence). The trim removed 3 bases at V and 4 bases at J, leaving 6 bases unmatched. CDR3 amino acids: CASSFLGQGIYGYTF. In DNA form, the CDR3 reads TGTGCCAGCAGCTTCCTGGGACAGGGCATCTATGGCTACACCTTC.

The V call is TRBV6-1, the J call TRBJ1-2; 9 nucleotides match TRBD1. The germline CDR1 and CDR2 sequences are MNHNS and SASEGT. The CDR3 consists of 16 residues. The ends lost 0 bases at V and 2 bases at J; junction bases unmatched: 4. For the CDR3, the DNA is TGTGCCAGCAGTGAAGCGGGGGACAGGGTAAACTATGGCTACACCTTC. Its translation: CASSEAGDRVNYGYTF.

J is TRBJ2-7 and V is TRBV18; TRBD1 agrees at 7 bases. This CDR3 region has 12 residues. With V trimmed by 5 bases and J by 6 bases, 4 bases remained unmatched. Germline CDR1 KGHSH, CDR2 LQKENI. The CDR3 DNA reads TGTGCCAGCTCATCGCCAGGGGGCGAGCAGTACTTC. Its translation is CASSSPGGEQYF.

The chain combines TRBV19 with TRBJ2-1; TRBD1 or TRBD2 may be the D gene (6 bases each). The CDR3 is 16 amino acids. The germline gives CDR1 LNHDA, CDR2 SQIVND (reference sequence). With 4 bases removed from V and 2 bases from J, the gap between germline ends came to 15 bases. CDR3 residues: CASSNIQGGPYNEQFF. The DNA for the CDR3 is TGTGCCAGTAGTAACATACAGGGAGGCCCCTACAATGAGCAGTTCTTC.

By share of the sample, this clone is medium-sized. Other DNA sequences in this specimen translate into the identical CDR3. The chain is built from TRBV27 and TRBJ2-7, with TRBD1 matching over 7 bases. The germline gives CDR1 MNHEY, CDR2 SMNVEV (reference sequence). The CDR3 extends over 14 amino acids. V dropped 2 bases and J dropped 2; count of bases not matched to a gene: 3. CDR3 region: CASSLTGTAYEQYF. The DNA for the CDR3 is TGTGCCAGCAGTTTAACCGGGACAGCCTACGAGCAGTACTTC.

This rearrangement joins TRBV2 to TRBJ2-7, with TRBD1 as a possible D gene (6 bases). The ends were cut back, 10 bases at V and 0 bases at J, with 13 bases in the middle. The CDR3 is 13 amino acids. Germline loops: CDR1 SNHLY, CDR2 FYNNEI. The DNA for the CDR3 is TGTGCCACCATTACAGGGAGCTCCTACGAGCAGTACTTC. Encoded protein: CATITGSSYEQYF. Supplemented by reference TRBV2 and TRBJ2-7, the full variable domain reads EPEVTQTPSHQVTQMGQEVILRCVPISNHLYFYWYRQILGQKVEFLVSFYNNEISEKSEIFDDQFSVERPDGSNFTLKIRSTKLEDSAMYFCATITGSSYEQYFGPGTRLTVT.

The table lists this clone with many counts. The chain uses TRBV13 and TRBJ1-1, with TRBD1 as a possible D gene (5 bases). The CDR3 has 14 residues. V gave up 5 bases and J gave up 6 bases, with 16 bases separating them. Germline lookup yields CDR1 PRHDT and CDR2 FYEKMQ (reference sequence). The CDR3 region has the DNA TGTGCCAGCAGCAAAGAGGGTGGGGGACCTGAAGCTTTCTTT. It codes for CASSKEGGGPEAFF.

This clone has a handful of counts. The chain carries TRBV11-2 and TRBJ2-7; D is uncertain. The V end was cut by 4 bases, the J end by 3 bases, with 4 bases between. The CDR3 loop spans 11 amino acids. Germline V gene data show CDR1 as SGHAT and CDR2 as FQNNGV. For the CDR3, the DNA is TGTGCCAGCAGCTACTACTACGAGCAGTACTTC. It encodes CASSYYYEQYF. Full variable domain (outside the CDR3, taken from reference TRBV11-2 and TRBJ2-7): EAGVAQSPRYKIIEKRQSVAFWCNPISGHATLYWYQQILGQGPKLLIQFQNNGVVDDSQLPKDRFSAERLKGVDSTLKIQPAKLEDSAVYLCASSYYYEQYFGPGTRLTVT.

The genes are TRBV6-4 and TRBJ2-1, with 11 bases that match TRBD1. Germline V gene data show CDR1 as MRHNA and CDR2 as SNTAGT. With V trimmed by 1 base and J by 5 bases, 4 bases remained unmatched. This CDR3 spans 16 amino acids. CDR3 bases: TGTGCCAGCAGTGACTACGGGACAGGGGGGCACAATGAGCAGTTCTTC. It is translated as CASSDYGTGGHNEQFF.

V gene TRBV19 combines with J gene TRBJ2-1; no definite D call. The V gene lost 5 bases and the J gene lost 4 bases, with 9 bases spanning the gap. The CDR3 runs to 13 residues. Germline assignment: CDR1 LNHDA and CDR2 SQIVND (reference sequence). The CDR3 DNA reads as TGTGCCAGTAGTCCGACTTTATACAATGAGCAGTTCTTC. It translates to CASSPTLYNEQFF.

This clone has a count of ten or more. This chain uses TRBV30 with TRBJ2-7, with D perhaps matching TRBD1 (5 bases). Germline V lookup: CDR1 GTSNPN, CDR2 SVGIG (reference sequence). The CDR3 is 14 amino acids. Trimming removed 2 bases from V and 2 bases from J, with 13 bases in between. CDR3 bases: TGTGCCTGGAGTCCGACAGTGGAACCCTACGAGCAGTACTTC. Its translation is CAWSPTVEPYEQYF.

This clone was recorded a few times. The chain has TRBV7-9 and TRBJ1-4; D may be TRBD1 (5 bases). Trimming took 4 bases from V and 3 from J, leaving 18 bases between them. Germline values: CDR1 SEHNR, CDR2 FQNEAQ (reference sequence). The CDR3 covers 17 residues. Here the CDR3 reads CASSSILVGGANEKLFF. Written as DNA, the CDR3 is TGTGCCAGCAGCTCAATCCTGGTTGGGGGGGCTAATGAAAAACTGTTTTTT.

The chain employs TRBV18 and TRBJ2-3; D might be TRBD1 (5 bases). CDR1 is KGHSH and CDR2 is LQKENI in the germline V gene. The CDR3 runs to 14 residues. V lost 4 bases and J lost 5, with 13 bases in between. The CDR3 bases are TGTGCCAGCTCACAACAGCTGGGGCAAGATACGCAGTATTTT. It yields the protein CASSQQLGQDTQYF.

CDR3 DNA sequence: TGTGCCAGCAGTTTCTCTGGGGGAGGGCCTCCAGATACGCAGTATTTT. Translating gives CASSFSGGGPPDTQYF. The V gene is TRBV28, the J gene TRBJ2-3, with 7 bases that match TRBD2. V trimming: 3 bases; J trimming: 4 bases; junction bases outside the gene matches: 10. The germline gives CDR1 MDHEN, CDR2 SYDVKM. The CDR3 loop spans 16 amino acids.

Only a few counts were recorded for this clone. The CDR3 coding sequence is TGTGCCAGTACCCCCTACGATGGGACAGGGGGCGCCGAGCAGTTCTTC. It codes for CASTPYDGTGGAEQFF. This chain links TRBV19 with TRBJ2-1, with 12 bases lining up with TRBD1. After removal of 7 bases from V and 10 bases from J, the junction contained 14 bases not matched to a gene. Germline V lookup: CDR1 LNHDA, CDR2 SQIVND (reference sequence). This CDR3 has 16 amino acids.

This chain links TRBV6-4 with TRBJ2-3, with 8 bases fitting TRBD2. Germline CDR1 and CDR2: MRHNA and SNTAGT. CDR3 length: 18 amino acids. V trimming: 0 bases; J trimming: 1 base; junction bases outside the gene matches: 9. Here the CDR3 reads CASSDSSPGGGRTDTQYF. The CDR3 DNA sequence: TGTGCCAGCAGTGACTCGAGCCCCGGGGGGGGACGCACAGATACGCAGTATTTT.

The chain employs TRBV15 and TRBJ1-5; 10 bases line up with TRBD1. The germline V gene has CDR1 LNHNV and CDR2 YYDKDF (reference sequence). The CDR3 sequence is 15 residues long. Unmatched junction bases numbered 10, after V lost 4 bases and J lost 10 bases. CDR3 loop: CATSTGTGEAVPQHF. The CDR3 coding sequence is TGTGCCACCAGCACGGGGACAGGGGAAGCCGTACCCCAGCATTTT.

V is TRBV29-1 and J is TRBJ2-3; unclear D gene. From germline, CDR1 is SQVTM and CDR2 ANQGSEA. Trimming took off 8 bases at V and 3 bases at J, with 15 bases between the two ends. The CDR3 totals 13 residues. CDR3 amino acids: CSSGVGETDTQYF. The CDR3 nucleotides read TGCAGCTCTGGGGTTGGGGAAACAGATACGCAGTATTTT.